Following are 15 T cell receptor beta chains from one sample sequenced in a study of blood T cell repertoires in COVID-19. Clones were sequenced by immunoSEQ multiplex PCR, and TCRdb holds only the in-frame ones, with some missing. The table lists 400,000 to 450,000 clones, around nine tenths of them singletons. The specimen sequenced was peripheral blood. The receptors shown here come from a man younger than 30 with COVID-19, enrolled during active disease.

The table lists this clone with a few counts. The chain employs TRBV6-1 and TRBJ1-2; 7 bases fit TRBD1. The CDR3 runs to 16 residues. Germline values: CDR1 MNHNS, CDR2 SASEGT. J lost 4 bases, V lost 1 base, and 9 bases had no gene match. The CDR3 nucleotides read TGTGCCAGCAGTGAAGGGGGGTGGGGGACAGCCTATGGCTACACCTTC. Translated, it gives CASSEGGWGTAYGYTF.

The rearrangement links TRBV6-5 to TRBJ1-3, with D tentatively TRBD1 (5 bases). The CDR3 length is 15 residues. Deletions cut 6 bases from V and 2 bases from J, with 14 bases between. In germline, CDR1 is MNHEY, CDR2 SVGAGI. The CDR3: CASSSLGGAGNTIYF. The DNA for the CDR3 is TGTGCCAGCAGCTCCCTGGGGGGAGCTGGAAACACCATATATTTT.

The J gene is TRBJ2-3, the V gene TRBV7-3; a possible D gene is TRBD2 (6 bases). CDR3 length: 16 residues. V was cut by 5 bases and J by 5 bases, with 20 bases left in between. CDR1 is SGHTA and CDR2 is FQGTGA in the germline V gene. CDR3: CASSPTRPSEGDTQYF. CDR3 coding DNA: TGTGCCAGCAGCCCAACCCGGCCTAGCGAAGGAGATACGCAGTATTTT.

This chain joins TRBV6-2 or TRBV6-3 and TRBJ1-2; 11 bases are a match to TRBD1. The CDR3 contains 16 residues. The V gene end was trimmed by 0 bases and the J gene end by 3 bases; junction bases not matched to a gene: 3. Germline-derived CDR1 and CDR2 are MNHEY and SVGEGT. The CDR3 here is CASSYSPGQGDYGYTF. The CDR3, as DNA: TGTGCCAGCAGTTACTCGCCGGGACAGGGGGACTATGGCTACACCTTC.

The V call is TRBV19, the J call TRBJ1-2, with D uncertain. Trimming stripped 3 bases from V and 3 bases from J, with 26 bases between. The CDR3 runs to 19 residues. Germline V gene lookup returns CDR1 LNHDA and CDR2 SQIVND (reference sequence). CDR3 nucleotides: TGTGCCAGTAGTATTGGGTTGACACAGACCCAGTCAGTGGACTATGGCTACACCTTC. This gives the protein CASSIGLTQTQSVDYGYTF. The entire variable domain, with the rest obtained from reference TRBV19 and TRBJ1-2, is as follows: DGGITQSPKYLFRKEGQNVTLSCEQNLNHDAMYWYRQDPGQGLRLIYYSQIVNDFQKGDIAEGYSVSREKKESFPLTVTSAQKNPTAFYLCASSIGLTQTQSVDYGYTFGSGTRLTVV.

CDR3 DNA sequence: TGCAGTGCCGGAAGGGGTTCGGGCTACACCTTC. Residues: CSAGRGSGYTF. The rearrangement joins TRBV20-1 to TRBJ1-2; D might be TRBD1 (5 bases). Trimming pared 6 bases from V and 8 bases from J, leaving 13 bases between. The CDR3 runs 11 residues. Germline V gene data show CDR1 as DFQATT and CDR2 as SNEGSKA (reference sequence).

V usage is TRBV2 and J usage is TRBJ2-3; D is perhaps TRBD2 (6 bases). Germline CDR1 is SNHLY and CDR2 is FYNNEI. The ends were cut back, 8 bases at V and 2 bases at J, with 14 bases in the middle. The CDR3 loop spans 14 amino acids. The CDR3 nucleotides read TGTGCCAGCCGGGGCGGGGCTAACACAGATACGCAGTATTTT. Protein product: CASRGGANTDTQYF.

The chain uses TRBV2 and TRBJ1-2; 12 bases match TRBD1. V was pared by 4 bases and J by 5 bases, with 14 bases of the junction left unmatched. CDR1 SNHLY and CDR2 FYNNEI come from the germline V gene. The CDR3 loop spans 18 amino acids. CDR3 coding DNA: TGTGCCAGCAGTGCTTTGGGGACAGGGGGCACTACTCTATATGGCTACACCTTC. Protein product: CASSALGTGGTTLYGYTF.

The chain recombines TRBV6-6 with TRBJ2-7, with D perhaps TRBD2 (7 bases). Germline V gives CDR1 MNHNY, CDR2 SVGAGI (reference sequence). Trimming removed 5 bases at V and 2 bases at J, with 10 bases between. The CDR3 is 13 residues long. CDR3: CASSRGGPYEQYF. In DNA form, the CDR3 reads TGTGCCAGCAGTAGGGGGGGGCCCTACGAGCAGTACTTC.

This chain's CDR3 is CASSIDIDTQYF. CDR3 DNA sequence: TGTGCCAGTAGTATAGATATCGATACGCAGTATTTT. The chain employs TRBV19 and TRBJ2-3; D is uncertain. V gave up 0 bases and J gave up 6 bases, with 4 bases separating them. CDR1 is LNHDA and CDR2 is SQIVND in the germline V gene (reference sequence). The CDR3 length is 12 residues.

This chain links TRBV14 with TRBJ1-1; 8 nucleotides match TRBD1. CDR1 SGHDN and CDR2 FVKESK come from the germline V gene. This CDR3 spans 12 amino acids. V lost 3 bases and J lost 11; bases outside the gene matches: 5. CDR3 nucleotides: TGTGCCAGCAGCCACTTGACAGGGGCTGCTTTCTTT. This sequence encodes CASSHLTGAAFF.

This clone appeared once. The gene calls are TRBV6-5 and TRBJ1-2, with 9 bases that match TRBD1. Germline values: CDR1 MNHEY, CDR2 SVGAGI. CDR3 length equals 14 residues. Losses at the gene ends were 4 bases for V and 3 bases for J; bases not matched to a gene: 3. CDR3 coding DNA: TGTGCCAGCAGTTGGGGACAGGGTGACTATGGCTACACCTTC. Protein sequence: CASSWGQGDYGYTF.

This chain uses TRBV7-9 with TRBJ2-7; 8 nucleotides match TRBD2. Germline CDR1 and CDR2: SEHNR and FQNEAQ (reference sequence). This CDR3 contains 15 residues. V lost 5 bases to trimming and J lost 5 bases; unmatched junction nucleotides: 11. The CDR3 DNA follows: TGTGCCAGCAGCCAAGTCTCGGGGGGGATGAACGAGCAGTACTTC. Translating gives CASSQVSGGMNEQYF.

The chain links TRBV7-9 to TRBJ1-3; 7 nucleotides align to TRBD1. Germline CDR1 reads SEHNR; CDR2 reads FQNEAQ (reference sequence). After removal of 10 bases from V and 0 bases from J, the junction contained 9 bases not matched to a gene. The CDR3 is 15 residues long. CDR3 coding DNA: TGTGCCAACCTACCCACAGGGGCCTCTGGAAACACCATATATTTT. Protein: CANLPTGASGNTIYF.

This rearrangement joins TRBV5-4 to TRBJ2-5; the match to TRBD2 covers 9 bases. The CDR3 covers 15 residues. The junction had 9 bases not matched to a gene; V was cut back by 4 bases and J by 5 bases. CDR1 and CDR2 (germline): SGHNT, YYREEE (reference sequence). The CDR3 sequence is CASSRSGSGSETQYF. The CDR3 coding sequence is TGTGCCAGCAGCCGTAGCGGGAGTGGGTCCGAGACCCAGTACTTC.